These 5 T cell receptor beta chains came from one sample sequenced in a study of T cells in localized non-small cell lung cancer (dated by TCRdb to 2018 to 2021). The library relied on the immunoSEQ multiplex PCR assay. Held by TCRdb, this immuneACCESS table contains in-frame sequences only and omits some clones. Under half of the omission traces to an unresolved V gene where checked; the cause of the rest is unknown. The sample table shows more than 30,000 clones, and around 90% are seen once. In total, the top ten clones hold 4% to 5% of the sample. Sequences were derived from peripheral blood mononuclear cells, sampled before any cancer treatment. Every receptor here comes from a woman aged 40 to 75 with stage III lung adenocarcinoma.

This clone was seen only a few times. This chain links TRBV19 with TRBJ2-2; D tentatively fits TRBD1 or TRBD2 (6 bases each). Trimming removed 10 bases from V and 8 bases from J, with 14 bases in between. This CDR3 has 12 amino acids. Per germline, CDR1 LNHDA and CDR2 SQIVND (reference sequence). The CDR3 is CATLRGPGELFF. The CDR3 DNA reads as TGTGCCACCCTCCGGGGGCCAGGGGAGCTGTTTTTT.

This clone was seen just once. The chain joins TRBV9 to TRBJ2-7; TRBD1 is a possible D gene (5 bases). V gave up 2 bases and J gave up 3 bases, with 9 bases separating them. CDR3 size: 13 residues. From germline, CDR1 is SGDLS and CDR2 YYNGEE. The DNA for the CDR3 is TGTGCCAGCAGCGTCCAGGGCAACTACGAGCAGTACTTC. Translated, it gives CASSVQGNYEQYF.

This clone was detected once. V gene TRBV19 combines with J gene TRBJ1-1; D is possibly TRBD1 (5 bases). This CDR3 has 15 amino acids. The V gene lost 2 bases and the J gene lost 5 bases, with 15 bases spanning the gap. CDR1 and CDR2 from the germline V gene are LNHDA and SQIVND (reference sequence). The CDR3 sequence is CASSITGVVRTEAFF. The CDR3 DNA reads TGTGCCAGTAGTATAACGGGGGTGGTAAGGACTGAAGCTTTCTTT.

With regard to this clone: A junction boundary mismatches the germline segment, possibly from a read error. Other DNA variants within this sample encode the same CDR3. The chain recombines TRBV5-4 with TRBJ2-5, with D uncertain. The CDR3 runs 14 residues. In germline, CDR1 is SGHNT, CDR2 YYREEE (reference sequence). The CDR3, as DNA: TGTGCCAGTAGCTTAGCAGTGGGGCAAGAGACCCAGTACTTC. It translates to CASSLAVGQETQYF.

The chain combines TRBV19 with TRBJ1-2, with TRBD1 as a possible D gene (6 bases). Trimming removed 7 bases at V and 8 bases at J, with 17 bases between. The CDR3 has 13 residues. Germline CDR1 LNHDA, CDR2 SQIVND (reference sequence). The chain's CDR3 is CASTRGGERGYTF. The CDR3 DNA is TGTGCCAGTACCCGGGGGGGCGAGAGGGGCTACACCTTC.